This TCR beta chain was found in a study of T cells in Graves' hyperthyroidism and ophthalmopathy. Study-level information: Before any treatment, at initial diagnosis, peripheral blood was collected. The study, taken as a whole, reports: Also found in blood were most expanded thyroid clonotypes above 0.001. The model forecast ophthalmopathy, anticipating it by a median approximately 7 months before onset.

Amplified regions were TCR beta CDR3 sequences from RNA transcripts. The primer set for the first-round RT-PCR of the TCR CDR3 was HTBI. TCRdb passed the multiplex PCR reads through MiXCR, listing each CDR3 protein once. The repertoire holds about 510,000 distinct CDR3 sequences, with about 14% as singletons. The patients, who ranged from 18 to 65 in age, presented with newly diagnosed hyperthyroidism lasting under 2 months. The CDR3 is 15 residues long. The V and J ends lost 0 bases and 5 bases respectively, with 13 bases between them. Germline V gene data show CDR1 as MNHNS and CDR2 as SASEGT. This clonotype came up a few times. Its antigen is unknown.

Sequenced sample: blood. The TCR sequence derives from a woman in her 40s with Graves' hyperthyroidism. The chain employs TRBV6-1 and TRBJ1-1; a possible D gene is TRBD1 (5 bases). The CDR3 protein is CASSEAGGRRTEAFF. In nucleotides, the CDR3 is TGTGCCAGCAGTGAAGCGGGGGGGAGGAGGACTGAAGCTTTCTTT.